Listed below are T cell receptor beta chains from one sample, sequenced in a study of blood T cells in healthy people across ages. A single record per CDR3 protein comes from TCRdb applying MiXCR to the 5' RACE reads. This table has just under 550,000 distinct CDR3 sequences, 24% appearing once. The data were also submitted as part of a second study, on T cells of mothers and their children.

Input material: blood. The receptors stem from a boy aged 10-17 years in good health. CDR3s include the opening cysteine and the closing phenylalanine or tryptophan. D genes are given only for firm matches. Clone size is stated in some rows and not others, as once, few, many or a class when expanded.

D gene: -; V gene: TRBV29-1; J gene: TRBJ2-5; clone size: -; CDR3 protein: CSVALLSGVQYF; CDR3 DNA: TGCAGCGTTGCCCTGCTTTCGGGAGTGCAGTACTTC
D gene: TRBD1; V gene: TRBV4-3; J gene: TRBJ2-4; clone size: -; CDR3 protein: CASSPGQGYDIQYF; CDR3 DNA: TGCGCCAGCAGCCCCGGACAGGGGTACGACATTCAGTACTTC
D gene: TRBD1; V gene: TRBV6-5; J gene: TRBJ1-4; clone size: -; CDR3 protein: CASSPRDSNEKLFF; CDR3 DNA: TGTGCCAGCAGTCCCCGGGACAGCAATGAAAAACTGTTTTTT
D gene: TRBD2; V gene: TRBV19; J gene: TRBJ2-7; clone size: -; CDR3 protein: CASSIGASGYYEQYF; CDR3 DNA: TGTGCCAGTAGTATAGGGGCTAGCGGTTACTACGAGCAGTACTTC
D gene: TRBD2; V gene: TRBV12-3/TRBV12-4; J gene: TRBJ2-7; clone size: -; CDR3 protein: CASRRSGRPPEQYF; CDR3 DNA: TGTGCCAGCAGGAGGAGCGGGAGACCCCCCGAGCAGTACTTC
D gene: TRBD1; V gene: TRBV29-1; J gene: TRBJ2-1; clone size: -; CDR3 protein: CSVEGPVRGHDNEQFF; CDR3 DNA: TGCAGCGTTGAAGGACCAGTAAGGGGGCACGACAATGAGCAGTTCTTC
D gene: -; V gene: TRBV7-2; J gene: TRBJ2-7; clone size: many; CDR3 protein: CASSPQGLNAYEQYF; CDR3 DNA: TGTGCCAGCAGCCCTCAGGGGCTTAATGCCTACGAGCAGTACTTC
D gene: TRBD1; V gene: TRBV6-2/TRBV6-3; J gene: TRBJ2-5; clone size: many; CDR3 protein: CASSHNRGRQETQYF; CDR3 DNA: TGTGCCAGCAGTCACAACAGGGGACGACAAGAGACCCAGTACTTC
D gene: -; V gene: TRBV12-3/TRBV12-4; J gene: TRBJ2-7; clone size: -; CDR3 protein: CASRSGGGYEQYF; CDR3 DNA: TGTGCCAGCAGATCAGGAGGGGGCTACGAGCAGTACTTC
D gene: -; V gene: TRBV29-1; J gene: TRBJ2-5; clone size: many; CDR3 protein: CSATPTGAGRTQYF; CDR3 DNA: TGCAGCGCCACTCCGACCGGGGCGGGGAGGACCCAGTACTTC
D gene: TRBD1; V gene: TRBV20-1; J gene: TRBJ2-5; clone size: many; CDR3 protein: CSGVPGQKETQYF; CDR3 DNA: TGCAGTGGGGTCCCGGGACAGAAAGAGACCCAGTACTTC
D gene: TRBD2; V gene: TRBV11-2; J gene: TRBJ2-5; clone size: few; CDR3 protein: CASRGLAGVETQYF; CDR3 DNA: TGTGCCAGCAGGGGACTAGCGGGAGTTGAGACCCAGTACTTC
D gene: TRBD2; V gene: TRBV5-1; J gene: TRBJ2-1; clone size: few; CDR3 protein: CASSDSGGRYNEQFF; CDR3 DNA: TGCGCCAGCTCAGATAGCGGGGGCCGTTACAATGAGCAGTTCTTC
D gene: -; V gene: TRBV6-2/TRBV6-3; J gene: TRBJ1-1; clone size: few; CDR3 protein: CASSYLGGRNTEAFF; CDR3 DNA: TGTGCCAGCAGTTACCTGGGCGGCAGGAACACTGAAGCTTTCTTT
D gene: -; V gene: TRBV5-1; J gene: TRBJ2-2; clone size: -; CDR3 protein: CASSLSTDRNTGELFF; CDR3 DNA: TGCGCCAGCAGCTTGTCCACAGATAGAAACACCGGGGAGCTGTTTTTT
D gene: -; V gene: TRBV3-1; J gene: TRBJ2-1; clone size: -; CDR3 protein: CASSQARETLTDQFF; CDR3 DNA: TGTGCCAGCAGCCAGGCCCGGGAAACCCTCACGGATCAGTTCTTC
D gene: -; V gene: TRBV6-5; J gene: TRBJ2-1; clone size: few; CDR3 protein: CASSYGVGVDEQFF; CDR3 DNA: TGTGCCAGCAGTTACGGCGTGGGGGTCGATGAGCAGTTCTTC
D gene: -; V gene: TRBV12-3/TRBV12-4; J gene: TRBJ2-5; clone size: many; CDR3 protein: CASSLRGGQTQYF; CDR3 DNA: TGTGCCAGCAGTTTACGGGGTGGACAGACCCAGTACTTC
D gene: -; V gene: TRBV20-1; J gene: TRBJ2-5; clone size: -; CDR3 protein: CSARPPAEETQYF; CDR3 DNA: TGCAGTGCTAGACCCCCTGCTGAGGAGACCCAGTACTTC
D gene: TRBD1; V gene: TRBV7-2; J gene: TRBJ2-5; clone size: few; CDR3 protein: CASSLGDRDRETQYF; CDR3 DNA: TGTGCCAGCAGCTTAGGAGACAGGGACCGGGAGACCCAGTACTTC
D gene: -; V gene: TRBV16; J gene: TRBJ1-1; clone size: -; CDR3 protein: CASSPQGTTTEAFF; CDR3 DNA: TGTGCCAGCAGCCCTCAGGGCACGACCACTGAAGCTTTCTTT
D gene: -; V gene: TRBV4-3; J gene: TRBJ2-5; clone size: -; CDR3 protein: CASSQSGSRRTQYF; CDR3 DNA: TGCGCCAGCAGCCAAAGTGGGTCAAGACGGACCCAGTACTTC
D gene: -; V gene: TRBV6-5; J gene: TRBJ2-5; clone size: once; CDR3 protein: CASTRGAKETQYF; CDR3 DNA: TGTGCCAGCACTCGGGGGGCAAAAGAGACCCAGTACTTC
D gene: TRBD1; V gene: TRBV9; J gene: TRBJ2-5; clone size: few; CDR3 protein: CASSVRTGGPQETQYF; CDR3 DNA: TGTGCCAGCAGCGTAAGGACAGGGGGACCCCAAGAGACCCAGTACTTC
D gene: -; V gene: TRBV4-1; J gene: TRBJ2-1; clone size: -; CDR3 protein: CASSHLGGNEQFF; CDR3 DNA: TGCGCCAGCAGCCATCTGGGGGGTAATGAGCAGTTCTTC
D gene: -; V gene: TRBV27; J gene: TRBJ2-7; clone size: -; CDR3 protein: CASRAPGAVEQYF; CDR3 DNA: TGTGCCAGCCGAGCCCCCGGGGCTGTCGAGCAGTACTTC
D gene: TRBD2; V gene: TRBV5-6; J gene: TRBJ2-7; clone size: -; CDR3 protein: CASSSQTIQRENPYEQYF; CDR3 DNA: TGTGCCAGCAGCTCACAGACAATACAGCGGGAGAATCCCTACGAGCAGTACTTC
D gene: -; V gene: TRBV7-8; J gene: TRBJ2-1; clone size: -; CDR3 protein: CASSLGETLGYNEQFF; CDR3 DNA: TGTGCCAGCAGCTTAGGGGAGACACTCGGCTACAATGAGCAGTTCTTC
D gene: -; V gene: TRBV5-1; J gene: TRBJ1-1; clone size: -; CDR3 protein: CASSSRLTGNTEAFF; CDR3 DNA: TGCGCCAGCAGCTCCCGCCTGACAGGAAACACTGAAGCTTTCTTT
D gene: -; V gene: TRBV4-3; J gene: TRBJ2-7; clone size: -; CDR3 protein: CASSQGKSSYEQYF; CDR3 DNA: TGCGCCAGCAGCCAGGGGAAGTCTTCCTACGAGCAGTACTTC
D gene: -; V gene: TRBV6-6; J gene: TRBJ2-5; clone size: many; CDR3 protein: CASSYGGAEETQYF; CDR3 DNA: TGTGCCAGCAGTTACGGGGGAGCTGAAGAGACCCAGTACTTC
D gene: -; V gene: TRBV14; J gene: TRBJ1-2; clone size: few; CDR3 protein: CASSPTDIYGYTF; CDR3 DNA: TGTGCCAGCAGCCCAACCGACATCTATGGCTACACCTTC
D gene: TRBD1; V gene: TRBV4-3; J gene: TRBJ1-2; clone size: few; CDR3 protein: CASSQGTVNYGYTF; CDR3 DNA: TGCGCCAGCAGCCAGGGGACAGTAAACTATGGCTACACCTTC
D gene: -; V gene: TRBV14; J gene: TRBJ2-2; clone size: -; CDR3 protein: CASSQYLGAGELFF; CDR3 DNA: TGTGCCAGCAGCCAATATCTGGGGGCCGGGGAGCTGTTTTTT
D gene: TRBD1; V gene: TRBV29-1; J gene: TRBJ1-2; clone size: -; CDR3 protein: CSVEERDRANYGYTF; CDR3 DNA: TGCAGCGTTGAAGAACGTGACAGGGCTAACTATGGCTACACCTTC
D gene: TRBD2; V gene: TRBV9; J gene: TRBJ2-1; clone size: -; CDR3 protein: CASSVGGSGAYNEQFF; CDR3 DNA: TGTGCCAGCAGCGTAGGTGGTAGCGGGGCCTACAATGAGCAGTTCTTC
D gene: -; V gene: TRBV6-5; J gene: TRBJ1-4; clone size: -; CDR3 protein: CASRPALTNEKLFF; CDR3 DNA: TGTGCCAGCAGGCCAGCCCTAACTAATGAAAAACTGTTTTTT
D gene: TRBD2; V gene: TRBV7-8; J gene: TRBJ2-3; clone size: few; CDR3 protein: CASSSLLRLASTDTQYF; CDR3 DNA: TGTGCCAGCAGCTCCCTCCTTCGACTAGCTAGCACAGATACGCAGTATTTT
D gene: TRBD2; V gene: TRBV4-1; J gene: TRBJ2-1; clone size: -; CDR3 protein: CASSQELLRDYHTQYVEQFF; CDR3 DNA: TGCGCCAGCAGCCAAGAACTTCTACGGGACTACCATACCCAGTATGTGGAGCAGTTCTTC
D gene: TRBD2; V gene: TRBV15; J gene: TRBJ2-1; clone size: many; CDR3 protein: CATSREVGGRDGAYNEQFF; CDR3 DNA: TGTGCCACCAGCAGAGAGGTTGGCGGGAGGGATGGCGCCTACAATGAGCAGTTCTTC